Below, 13 T cell receptor beta chains from the same sample are listed, as sequenced in a study of T cells after yellow fever vaccination. In TCRdb, the 5' RACE reads were re-called with MiXCR into one record per CDR3 protein. The sample lists roughly 310,000 distinct CDR3 sequences, 8.5% to 9% seen once, with roughly 17% in the top ten. This specimen consisted of PBMCs, obtained on the day of the first yellow fever vaccination. All receptors come from a man in his late teens or twenties who received the YFV17D yellow fever vaccine.

In this sample, this clonotype turned up a few times. This chain joins TRBV5-1 and TRBJ2-3, with 15 bases fitting TRBD2. Germline-derived CDR1 and CDR2 are SGHRS and YFSETQ. The CDR3 runs to 16 residues. V lost 5 bases to trimming and J lost 3 bases; unmatched junction nucleotides: 4. CDR3 sequence: CASRGTSGGPTDTQYF. CDR3 DNA: TGCGCCAGCAGGGGGACTAGCGGGGGGCCTACAGATACGCAGTATTTT.

This clonotype has a count of ten or more. The J gene is TRBJ1-1, the V gene TRBV7-2; D is uncertain. CDR1 is SGHTA, CDR2 FQGNSA, per germline. The CDR3 is 16 residues long. Trimming cost V 6 bases and J 2 bases, with 19 bases left between them. The CDR3 spells CASSRTPELRNTEAFF. The CDR3 coding sequence is TGTGCCAGCAGTCGGACGCCGGAGCTACGCAACACTGAAGCTTTCTTT.

This clonotype was seen only a few times. This chain joins TRBV20-1 and TRBJ1-4; 7 nucleotides align to TRBD1. CDR1 is DFQATT, CDR2 SNEGSKA, per germline (reference sequence). This CDR3 contains 13 residues. The V gene end was trimmed by 5 bases and the J gene end by 4 bases; junction bases not matched to a gene: 4. This CDR3 is CSARRDSNEKLFF. The CDR3 region has the DNA TGCAGTGCTCGCCGGGACAGTAATGAAAAACTGTTTTTT.

The rearrangement uses TRBV7-2 and TRBJ2-7; 7 bases are a match to TRBD1. Germline CDR1 and CDR2: SGHTA and FQGNSA. The V gene end was trimmed by 2 bases and the J gene end by 2 bases; junction bases not matched to a gene: 6. The CDR3 loop spans 15 amino acids. The CDR3 coding sequence is TGTGCCAGCAGCTTACGTTCCGGACAGGCCTACGAGCAGTACGTC. Translated: CASSLRSGQAYEQYV.

The genes are TRBV5-5 and TRBJ2-5; D not certain. CDR3 length: 15 residues. From germline, CDR1 is SGHKS and CDR2 YYEKEE (reference sequence). The V and J ends lost 5 bases and 4 bases respectively, with 18 bases between them. The CDR3 DNA reads TGTGCCAGCAGTGTAGTAGCAGCGCTAATAGAGACCCAGTACTTC. Protein product: CASSVVAALIETQYF.

The V gene is TRBV6-1, the J gene TRBJ1-1; possible D gene TRBD1, 6 bases. Germline V CDR1 and CDR2: MNHNS, SASEGT. The CDR3 sequence is 15 residues long. Trimming cost V 7 bases and J 3 bases, with 18 bases left between them. The CDR3, as DNA: TGTGCCAGCACCCCCGGGGGGGCTGGGGACACTGAAGCTTTCTTT. Encoded protein: CASTPGGAGDTEAFF.

This clonotype was observed at least ten times. This chain connects TRBV11-2 to TRBJ2-3, with 8 bases identical to TRBD2. Germline CDR1 SGHAT, CDR2 FQNNGV. Trimming took 3 bases from V and 1 from J; bases not matched to a gene: 3. CDR3 length: 15 amino acids. In DNA, the CDR3 is TGTGCCAGCAGCTTCTTCGGGGGGGGCACAGATACGCAGTATTTT. This translates into CASSFFGGGTDTQYF.

This clonotype was counted many times. The CDR3 DNA is TGTGCCAGCAGCCAAGAACTAGCGGCCAACACCGGGGAGCTGTTTTTT. Its protein product is CASSQELAANTGELFF. The chain combines TRBV4-2 with TRBJ2-2, with 8 positions matching TRBD2. From germline, CDR1 is LGHNA and CDR2 YNFKEQ. The CDR3 totals 16 residues. The V and J ends lost 0 bases and 2 bases, in that order; junction bases with no gene match: 2.

This clonotype was seen many times. The CDR3, as DNA: TGTGCCAGCAGCTTAGATCCTGGGCCCCATTACGAGCAGTACTTC. It is translated as CASSLDPGPHYEQYF. This chain links TRBV11-2 with TRBJ2-7; no firm D call. There are 15 residues in the CDR3. Trimming pared 0 bases from V and 4 bases from J, leaving 13 bases between. The V gene's germline CDR1 is SGHAT and CDR2 FQNNGV.

V gene TRBV5-1 combines with J gene TRBJ1-2, with TRBD1 matching 7 bases. With V trimmed by 4 bases and J by 3 bases, 6 bases remained unmatched. Germline V lookup: CDR1 SGHRS, CDR2 YFSETQ. The CDR3 runs 14 residues. The DNA for the CDR3 is TGCGCCAGCAGCAACGGACAGGCGTACTATGGCTACACCTTC. It translates to CASSNGQAYYGYTF.

CDR3 DNA: TGTGCCAGCAGCTCAACAGGAGAAAATTCACCCCTCCACTTT. It yields the protein CASSSTGENSPLHF. V gene TRBV5-4 combines with J gene TRBJ1-6, with TRBD1 as a possible D gene (5 bases). Germline V gene data show CDR1 as SGHNT and CDR2 as YYREEE (reference sequence). The CDR3 spans 14 residues. Trimming stripped 3 bases from V and 7 bases from J, with 11 bases between. The whole variable domain, filled in from reference TRBV5-4 and TRBJ1-6, reads ETGVTQSPTHLIKTRGQQVTLRCSSQSGHNTVSWYQQALGQGPQFIFQYYREEENGRGNFPPRFSGLQFPNYSSELNVNALELDDSALYLCASSSTGENSPLHFGNGTRLTVT.

A few counts support this clonotype. This sequence joins TRBV5-5 and TRBJ2-6; D is undetermined. The CDR3 length is 17 residues. V lost 3 bases and J lost 1, with 14 bases in between. CDR1 is SGHKS, CDR2 YYEKEE, per germline (reference sequence). CDR3 in amino acids: CASSSLRLLSGANVLTF. The CDR3 region has the DNA TGTGCCAGCAGCTCACTCCGACTGCTGTCTGGGGCCAACGTCCTGACTTTC.

The chain employs TRBV6-1 and TRBJ2-7, with 9 bases fitting TRBD2. Trimming cost V 7 bases and J 5 bases; bases outside gene matches: 9. The CDR3 totals 14 residues. The germline gives CDR1 MNHNS, CDR2 SASEGT. CDR3 DNA: TGTGCCAGCACCGACACCCGGACTAGCGACGAGCAGTACGTC. Amino acid sequence: CASTDTRTSDEQYV.